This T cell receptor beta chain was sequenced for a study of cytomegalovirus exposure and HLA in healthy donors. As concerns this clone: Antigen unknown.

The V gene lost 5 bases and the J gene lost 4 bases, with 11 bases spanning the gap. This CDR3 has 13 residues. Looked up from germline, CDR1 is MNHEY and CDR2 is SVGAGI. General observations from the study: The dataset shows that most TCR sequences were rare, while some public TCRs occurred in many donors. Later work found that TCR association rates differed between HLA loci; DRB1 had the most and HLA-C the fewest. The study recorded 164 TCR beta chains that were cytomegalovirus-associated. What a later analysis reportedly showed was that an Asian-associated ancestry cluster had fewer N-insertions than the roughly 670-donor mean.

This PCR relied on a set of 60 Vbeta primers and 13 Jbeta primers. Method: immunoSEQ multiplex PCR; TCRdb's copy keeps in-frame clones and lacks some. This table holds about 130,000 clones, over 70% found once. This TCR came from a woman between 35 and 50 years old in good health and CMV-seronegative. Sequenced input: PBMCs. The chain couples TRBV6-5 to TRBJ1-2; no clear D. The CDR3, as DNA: TGTGCCAGCAGTGCAGGCCAGACCTATGGCTACACCTTC. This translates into CASSAGQTYGYTF.